These 24 T cell receptor beta chains originate from one sample sequenced in a study of chemoradiotherapy in HPV16-positive cancers. The assay was immunoSEQ multiplex PCR, and TCRdb's table has in-frame clones only and misses some. The table includes about 12,000 clones, roughly 64% detected once. The material was obtained from a patient who underwent chemoradiotherapy. These receptors were collected from a human donor with HPV-associated anogenital cancer.

The chain has TRBV29-1 and TRBJ2-3; 10 bases match TRBD2. The trim removed 0 bases at V and 8 bases at J, leaving 8 bases unmatched. The CDR3 loop spans 15 amino acids. Germline CDR1 reads SQVTM; CDR2 reads ANQGSEA. The CDR3 reads CSVEDGSGGAGTQYF. The CDR3 coding sequence is TGCAGCGTTGAAGATGGAAGCGGGGGGGCTGGTACGCAGTATTTT.

The gene calls are TRBV6-6 and TRBJ1-1, with no clear D. CDR3 length: 12 amino acids. Trimming left V 2 bases short and J 8 bases short, with 9 bases between. From germline, CDR1 is MNHNY and CDR2 SVGAGI (reference sequence). As DNA, the CDR3 is TGTGCCAGCAGTTACCTCGATGGGGAAGCTTTCTTT. Amino acid sequence: CASSYLDGEAFF.

The CDR3 region has the DNA TGTGCCAGCAGTGAAATTTGGGTGGATGGCTACACCTTC. Encoded protein: CASSEIWVDGYTF. The genes are TRBV6-1 and TRBJ1-2; D is unresolved. There are 13 residues in the CDR3. CDR1 and CDR2 from the germline V gene are MNHNS and SASEGT. Trimming pared 2 bases from V and 6 bases from J, leaving 10 bases between.

V gene TRBV7-2 combines with J gene TRBJ2-1; TRBD2 agrees at 10 bases. V lost 6 bases and J lost 5; bases outside the gene matches: 10. The CDR3 has 16 amino acids. CDR1 is SGHTA and CDR2 is FQGNSA in the germline V gene. CDR3 amino acids: CASSHPSGGAHNEQFF. CDR3 nucleotides: TGTGCCAGCAGTCATCCGAGCGGGGGGGCCCACAATGAGCAGTTCTTC.

This sequence joins TRBV4-1 and TRBJ2-3; 9 nucleotides line up with TRBD2. The CDR3 has 18 residues. V shed 0 bases, J shed 7 bases, and the junction held 14 bases outside the gene matches. Germline V gene lookup returns CDR1 MGHRA and CDR2 YSYEKL. The CDR3 sequence is CASSQEKAAGGHHHTQYF. CDR3 bases: TGCGCCAGCAGCCAAGAAAAAGCAGCGGGGGGCCATCACCATACGCAGTATTTT.

The chain uses TRBV9 and TRBJ1-6, with D tentatively TRBD1 (6 bases). From germline, CDR1 is SGDLS and CDR2 YYNGEE. Deletions cut 2 bases from V and 0 bases from J, with 9 bases between. The CDR3 runs 16 residues. CDR3 amino acids: CASSVGGGSYNSPLHF. The CDR3 DNA reads as TGTGCCAGCAGCGTCGGAGGGGGCTCCTATAATTCACCCCTCCACTTT.

This chain joins TRBV30 and TRBJ1-5; maybe TRBD1 (5 bases). The V gene lost 0 bases and the J gene lost 4 bases, with 13 bases spanning the gap. CDR1 and CDR2 from the germline V gene are GTSNPN and SVGIG (reference sequence). The CDR3 loop spans 15 amino acids. In DNA, the CDR3 is TGTGCCTGGAGTGTAGTAGGGGCTGGGAATCAGCCCCAGCATTTT. It translates to CAWSVVGAGNQPQHF.

V and J are TRBV10-3 and TRBJ1-4; TRBD1 is a possible D gene (5 bases). Trimming took off 10 bases at V and 4 bases at J, with 13 bases between the two ends. The germline gives CDR1 ENHRY, CDR2 SYGVKD. The CDR3 runs 13 residues. Here the CDR3 DNA reads TGTGCCACCGGGACGCCCGGTAATGAAAAACTGTTTTTT. Translated, it gives CATGTPGNEKLFF.

This chain links TRBV28 with TRBJ2-3; no clear D gene. The CDR3 contains 15 residues. The germline V gene encodes CDR1 MDHEN and CDR2 SYDVKM. V was clipped by 6 bases and J by 3 bases, with 16 bases between them. For the CDR3, the DNA is TGTGCCAGCAGCGATCCGACATCCCATACAGATACGCAGTATTTT. This encodes CASSDPTSHTDTQYF.

The V call is TRBV4-1, the J call TRBJ1-1; perhaps TRBD1 as D (6 bases). With 4 bases removed from V and 1 base from J, the gap between germline ends came to 10 bases. The CDR3 extends over 14 amino acids. Germline CDR1 is MGHRA and CDR2 is YSYEKL. CDR3 sequence: CASSRGQGNTEAFF. Written as DNA, the CDR3 is TGCGCCAGCAGCCGGGGGCAGGGGAACACTGAAGCTTTCTTT.

The CDR3 here is CASSSPETSTDTQYF. The CDR3 DNA reads TGCGCCAGCAGCTCCCCCGAGACCAGCACAGATACGCAGTATTTT. The chain employs TRBV5-1 and TRBJ2-3, with no clear D. This CDR3 contains 15 residues. Between the trimmed V and J ends, which lost 3 bases and 0 bases, there was a span of 11 bases. Germline-derived CDR1 and CDR2 are SGHRS and YFSETQ.

The chain joins TRBV30 to TRBJ2-7; D remains unclear. The germline V and J ends were trimmed by 2 bases and 1 base, with 12 bases remaining between them. From germline, CDR1 is GTSNPN and CDR2 SVGIG (reference sequence). The CDR3 length is 14 residues. CDR3 bases: TGTGCCTGGAGTCGCTTGGACGGATCCTACGAGCAGTACTTC. Encoded protein: CAWSRLDGSYEQYF.

This chain joins TRBV5-1 and TRBJ2-2; no firm D call. CDR3 length: 14 residues. Germline assignment: CDR1 SGHRS and CDR2 YFSETQ. V was shortened by 4 bases and J by 7 bases, with 14 bases between the two germline ends. CDR3 loop: CASSPHFGGGELFF. The CDR3 DNA is TGCGCCAGCAGCCCGCACTTTGGCGGCGGGGAGCTGTTTTTT.

V is TRBV28 and J is TRBJ1-4; the D gene is possibly TRBD1 (5 bases). V was cut by 6 bases and J by 0 bases, with 11 bases left in between. Per germline, CDR1 MDHEN and CDR2 SYDVKM. The CDR3 is 15 residues long. DNA for the CDR3: TGTGCCAGCAGGGGAGGGGCAGCAACTAATGAAAAACTGTTTTTT. Protein: CASRGGAATNEKLFF. Using reference TRBV28 and TRBJ1-4 for the parts outside the CDR3, the full variable domain is DVKVTQSSRYLVKRTGEKVFLECVQDMDHENMFWYRQDPGLGLRLIYFSYDVKMKEKGDIPEGYSVSREKKERFSLILESASTNQTSMYLCASRGGAATNEKLFFGSGTQLSVL.

The chain carries TRBV10-3 and TRBJ1-2; the D gene is possibly TRBD1 (5 bases). This CDR3 has 13 amino acids. V was shortened by 4 bases and J by 5 bases, with 11 bases between the two germline ends. Germline CDR1 is ENHRY and CDR2 is SYGVKD. The CDR3 region is CAISARDGYGYTF. The CDR3 region has the DNA TGTGCCATCAGTGCCAGGGATGGGTATGGCTACACCTTC.

This sequence joins TRBV11-3 and TRBJ2-1; D perhaps matches TRBD2 (7 bases). V lost 4 bases to trimming and J lost 8 bases, with 18 bases between them. The CDR3 runs to 15 residues. Germline V gene lookup returns CDR1 SGHNT and CDR2 YENEEA. CDR3 in amino acids: CASSSEGGGWDEQFF. CDR3 sequence (DNA): TGTGCCAGCAGCTCCGAGGGGGGGGGTTGGGATGAGCAGTTCTTC.

The chain links TRBV9 to TRBJ2-7, with D tentatively TRBD2 (6 bases). V was cut by 3 bases and J by 7 bases, with 11 bases left in between. The CDR3 covers 12 residues. Germline CDR1 and CDR2: SGDLS and YYNGEE. CDR3 bases: TGTGCCAGCAGCGCCCTAGGAGGGGAGCAGTACTTC. It encodes CASSALGGEQYF.

The rearrangement links TRBV20-1 to TRBJ2-7; D is unclear. The CDR3 extends over 11 amino acids. V was cut by 1 base and J by 7 bases, with 8 bases left in between. Germline CDR1 DFQATT, CDR2 SNEGSKA (reference sequence). CDR3 sequence: CSARGVKEQYF. As DNA, the CDR3 is TGCAGTGCTAGAGGGGTAAAAGAGCAGTACTTC.

The chain is built from TRBV6-5 and TRBJ2-7; TRBD1 might be the D (5 bases). The CDR3 has 13 residues. Germline V gene data show CDR1 as MNHEY and CDR2 as SVGAGI. V was pared by 4 bases and J by 5 bases, with 12 bases between. CDR3 amino acids: CASSSQGYDEQYF. CDR3 nucleotides: TGTGCCAGCAGTTCCCAGGGCTACGACGAGCAGTACTTC.

V is TRBV6-6 and J is TRBJ1-4, with 8 nucleotides matching TRBD1. The V segment lost 6 bases and the J segment 5 bases; nucleotides outside the gene matches: 2. Germline V lookup: CDR1 MNHNY, CDR2 SVGAGI (reference sequence). CDR3 length: 13 residues. The CDR3 sequence: CASRGQENEKLFF. The DNA for the CDR3 is TGTGCCAGCAGGGGACAGGAAAATGAAAAACTGTTTTTT.

The CDR3 protein is CASSPTGGPYQPQHF. The CDR3 DNA reads as TGTGCCAGCTCACCAACAGGGGGGCCCTATCAGCCCCAGCATTTT. The chain is built from TRBV18 and TRBJ1-5; 8 bases match TRBD1. V trimming: 2 bases; J trimming: 5 bases; junction bases outside the gene matches: 5. This CDR3 region has 15 residues. Germline V CDR1 and CDR2: KGHSH, LQKENI.

The chain has TRBV5-1 and TRBJ1-2; D unclear. CDR3 length: 16 residues. The V and J ends lost 5 bases and 0 bases respectively, with 17 bases between them. Germline V gene data show CDR1 as SGHRS and CDR2 as YFSETQ. The CDR3 nucleotides read TGCGCCAGCAGGTTAAAGCCACCTCCCCCTAACTATGGCTACACCTTC. Encoded protein: CASRLKPPPPNYGYTF.

This sequence joins TRBV5-1 and TRBJ2-7; TRBD2 matches 8 bases. Germline V gene lookup returns CDR1 SGHRS and CDR2 YFSETQ. The junction had 7 bases not matched to a gene; V was cut back by 0 bases and J by 5 bases. The CDR3 sequence is 15 residues long. CDR3 DNA: TGCGCCAGCAGCTTGGGTGGGACTAGTAATAACGAGCAGTACTTC. This encodes CASSLGGTSNNEQYF.

This chain links TRBV19 with TRBJ1-5; the D is unclear. This CDR3 has 12 amino acids. Germline CDR1 is LNHDA and CDR2 is SQIVND (reference sequence). V lost 9 bases to trimming and J lost 2 bases, with 8 bases between them. The CDR3 nucleotides read TGTGCCAGCGGAGAGGGCAATCAGCCCCAGCATTTT. This encodes CASGEGNQPQHF.